These 15 T cell receptor beta chains share one sample of origin, sequenced in a study of cytomegalovirus exposure and HLA in healthy donors. The study ran its PCR with 60 Vbeta and 13 Jbeta primers. Profiling relied on immunoSEQ multiplex PCR, and the TCRdb table lists in-frame clones only, not all of them. The sample comprises 250,000 to 350,000 clones, 80% of which are singletons, and 0.3% rests with the top ten. Sequencing used PBMCs. The receptors here all came from a girl aged 2-15 years in good health and CMV-seronegative.

The chain employs TRBV18 and TRBJ1-2; perhaps TRBD1 as D (6 bases). CDR1 is KGHSH, CDR2 LQKENI, per germline. The CDR3 spans 14 residues. V gave up 6 bases and J gave up 6 bases, with 17 bases separating them. This chain's CDR3 is CASSWGPGTHGYTF. Here the CDR3 DNA reads TGTGCCAGCTCGTGGGGGCCCGGCACGCATGGCTACACCTTC.

V gene TRBV13 combines with J gene TRBJ2-1; TRBD2 aligns across 8 bases. The junction had 8 bases not matched to a gene; V was cut back by 4 bases and J by 6 bases. CDR3 length: 15 residues. Germline-derived CDR1 and CDR2 are PRHDT and FYEKMQ (reference sequence). DNA of the CDR3: TGTGCCAGCAGCTCTTTAGCGGGGTTCGGCAATGAGCAGTTCTTC. Amino acids: CASSSLAGFGNEQFF. The variable domain in full, with the rest retrieved from reference TRBV13 and TRBJ2-1, is AAGVIQSPRHLIKEKRETATLKCYPIPRHDTVYWYQQGPGQDPQFLISFYEKMQSDKGSIPDRFSAQQFSDYHSELNMSSLELGDSALYFCASSSLAGFGNEQFFGPGTRLTVL.

The V and J genes are TRBV2 and TRBJ2-1; D gene ambiguous. Germline V gene data show CDR1 as SNHLY and CDR2 as FYNNEI. The CDR3 contains 12 residues. V lost 4 bases and J 9 bases, leaving 10 bases between the germline ends. CDR3 in amino acids: CASSVSSFEQFF. The CDR3 coding sequence is TGTGCCAGCAGTGTCTCGTCTTTTGAGCAGTTCTTC.

This chain connects TRBV7-3 to TRBJ2-1; 9 positions match TRBD2. The CDR3 is 15 residues long. V gave up 3 bases and J gave up 4 bases; unmatched junction bases: 4. CDR1 and CDR2 from the germline V gene are SGHTA and FQGTGA. The CDR3 bases are TGTGCCAGCAGCTTCCCCGCGGGAGGGTACAATGAGCAGTTCTTC. It translates to CASSFPAGGYNEQFF.

The rearrangement uses TRBV28 and TRBJ1-3; possibly TRBD1 for D (6 bases). V was cut by 10 bases and J by 4 bases, with 14 bases left in between. Germline values: CDR1 MDHEN, CDR2 SYDVKM. The CDR3 is 13 residues long. The CDR3 bases are TGTGCCATCCAACAGGGTTCCGGAAACACCATATATTTT. It translates to CAIQQGSGNTIYF. The variable domain in full, completed from reference TRBV28 and TRBJ1-3, reads DVKVTQSSRYLVKRTGEKVFLECVQDMDHENMFWYRQDPGLGLRLIYFSYDVKMKEKGDIPEGYSVSREKKERFSLILESASTNQTSMYLCAIQQGSGNTIYFGEGSWLTVV.

There are a few counts of this clone. This rearrangement joins TRBV29-1 to TRBJ2-7, with D possibly being TRBD2 (5 bases). Germline V gene sequence: CDR1 SQVTM, CDR2 ANQGSEA. The V end lost 6 bases, the J end lost 3 bases, and 12 bases lay between the germline ends. The CDR3 contains 12 residues. In nucleotides, the CDR3 is TGCAGCGTGAGGCACGGACTCTACGAGCAGTACTTC. Its translation: CSVRHGLYEQYF.

The gene calls are TRBV6-6 and TRBJ2-1; 8 nucleotides agree with TRBD1. Germline-derived CDR1 and CDR2 are MNHNY and SVGAGI (reference sequence). This CDR3 has 12 residues. V trimming: 5 bases; J trimming: 10 bases; junction bases outside the gene matches: 4. CDR3 sequence reads: CASSRTGSEQFF. In DNA form, the CDR3 reads TGTGCCAGCAGTCGGACAGGGTCGGAGCAGTTCTTC.

The chain recombines TRBV6-5 with TRBJ1-6, with a possible D match to TRBD1 (6 bases). CDR1 is MNHEY and CDR2 is SVGAGI in the germline V gene. This CDR3 is 15 amino acids long. The germline V and J ends were trimmed by 0 bases and 7 bases, with 10 bases remaining between them. The CDR3 DNA is TGTGCCAGCAGTTACTCGCAGGGGCGGAATTCACCCCTCCACTTT. Translation: CASSYSQGRNSPLHF.

This clone has just a few counts. The chain employs TRBV19 and TRBJ2-1, with 10 bases aligning to TRBD2. CDR1 is LNHDA, CDR2 SQIVND, per germline (reference sequence). The CDR3 is 16 residues long. J gave up 3 bases and V 6 bases, and 8 bases lay outside the gene matches. The CDR3 sequence is CASRQSGLADYNEQFF. The CDR3 DNA is TGTGCCAGTAGACAGTCAGGACTAGCGGACTACAATGAGCAGTTCTTC.

The CDR3 bases are TGTGCCAGCAGCTCTAAGACCGGGACAGCTATGAACACTGAAGCTTTCTTT. Translated, it gives CASSSKTGTAMNTEAFF. This chain connects TRBV7-6 to TRBJ1-1, with TRBD1 identical over 7 bases. CDR1 and CDR2 from the germline V gene are SGHVS and FNYEAQ. V was pared by 4 bases and J by 0 bases, with 11 bases of the junction left unmatched. This CDR3 comprises 17 residues.

The J gene is TRBJ1-4, the V gene TRBV19; no reliable D call. V lost 0 bases to trimming and J lost 16 bases, with 15 bases between them. The CDR3 length is 13 residues. Per the germline V gene, CDR1 is LNHDA and CDR2 is SQIVND (reference sequence). The CDR3 loop reads CASSIEGAGMRFF. The CDR3 nucleotides read TGTGCCAGTAGTATAGAAGGTGCGGGCATGCGGTTTTTT.

This rearrangement joins TRBV5-5 to TRBJ1-4, with 8 bases lining up with TRBD1. The germline CDR1 and CDR2 sequences are SGHKS and YYEKEE (reference sequence). The CDR3 contains 18 residues. The V segment lost 5 bases and the J segment 2 bases; nucleotides outside the gene matches: 14. The CDR3 DNA reads TGTGCCAGCAGACTCAACATGCAGGGGGCGCCCACTAATGAAAAACTGTTTTTT. Translating gives CASRLNMQGAPTNEKLFF.

The V gene is TRBV7-2, the J gene TRBJ1-4, with D uncertain. CDR1 is SGHTA, CDR2 FQGNSA, per germline. The CDR3 loop spans 15 amino acids. The ends were cut back, 0 bases at V and 5 bases at J, with 10 bases in the middle. CDR3 nucleotides: TGTGCCAGCAGCTTAGCGCTCGGTAAAAATGAAAAACTGTTTTTT. Protein: CASSLALGKNEKLFF.

This chain links TRBV5-4 with TRBJ1-4; D unresolved. The CDR3 has 15 amino acids. From germline, CDR1 is SGHNT and CDR2 YYREEE (reference sequence). V lost 4 bases, J lost 7 bases, and 17 bases lay in between. CDR3 bases: TGTGCCAGCAGCGCGCGGGAGGGTGTCGGTGAAAAACTGTTTTTT. It translates to CASSAREGVGEKLFF.

The chain carries TRBV6-1 and TRBJ2-5; a weak D match, TRBD2 (5 bases). The CDR3 loop spans 12 amino acids. With 5 bases removed from V and 5 bases from J, the gap between germline ends came to 9 bases. CDR1 and CDR2 from the germline V gene are MNHNS and SASEGT. This CDR3 reads CASSLAWETQYF. The CDR3 bases are TGTGCCAGCAGTTTAGCGTGGGAGACCCAGTACTTC.